The 5 T cell receptor beta chains in this list originate from one sample, sequenced in a study of control samples from healthy donors and cancer patients. Using immunoSEQ multiplex PCR, the repertoire was profiled, and TCRdb retains in-frame clones only, with some absent. The sample lists 84,000 or so clones, approximately 82% seen once, with roughly 10% in the top ten. The sequencing input was PBMCs. These TCRs come from a man in his sixties with head and neck cancer.

This clone was picked up one time. V and J are TRBV21-1 and TRBJ1-4; the DNA was not used to check the table's D call, TRBD1. TRBV21-1 is a known pseudogene. CDR3 length: 16 residues. CDR3 nucleotides: TGTGCCAGCAGCAAAGTGGGAGGGACAGGGAATGAAAAACTGTTTTTT. Translated: CASSKVGGTGNEKLFF.

The chain links TRBV5-1 to TRBJ2-5, with D possibly being TRBD1 or TRBD2 (5 bases each). V dropped 0 bases and J dropped 3 bases, with 6 bases sitting between them. This CDR3 is built from 13 residues. CDR1 is SGHRS, CDR2 YFSETQ, per germline. CDR3 amino acids: CASSLGGEETQYF. For the CDR3, the DNA is TGCGCCAGCAGCTTGGGAGGGGAAGAGACCCAGTACTTC.

This clone has just a few counts. A read error may produce the germline difference seen at one junction end. The CDR3 bases are TGCGCCACCAGCCAACTGGGGGGCTGGGCAACTAATGAAAAACTGTTTTTT. Translating gives CATSQLGGWATNEKLFF. V and J are TRBV4-1 and TRBJ1-4; D possibly corresponds to TRBD1 (6 bases). This CDR3 comprises 17 residues. Germline CDR1 and CDR2: MGHRA and YSYEKL.

The gene calls are TRBV28 and TRBJ2-7; 8 bases line up with TRBD1. V lost 7 bases to trimming and J lost 4 bases; unmatched junction nucleotides: 9. Per germline, CDR1 MDHEN and CDR2 SYDVKM. This CDR3 is 14 amino acids long. CDR3 DNA sequence: TGTGCCAGCACTCCCCGGCAGGGGGCTTACGAGCAGTACTTC. It encodes CASTPRQGAYEQYF.

The CDR3 nucleotides are TGTGCCAGCACCCTAGCGGGAGGGTCCATGCAGTACTTC. This gives the protein CASTLAGGSMQYF. The chain recombines TRBV27 with TRBJ2-7; 12 positions agree with TRBD2. The CDR3 has 13 amino acids. With 7 bases clipped from V and 9 bases from J, the junction kept 7 bases outside the gene matches. From germline, CDR1 is MNHEY and CDR2 SMNVEV (reference sequence).